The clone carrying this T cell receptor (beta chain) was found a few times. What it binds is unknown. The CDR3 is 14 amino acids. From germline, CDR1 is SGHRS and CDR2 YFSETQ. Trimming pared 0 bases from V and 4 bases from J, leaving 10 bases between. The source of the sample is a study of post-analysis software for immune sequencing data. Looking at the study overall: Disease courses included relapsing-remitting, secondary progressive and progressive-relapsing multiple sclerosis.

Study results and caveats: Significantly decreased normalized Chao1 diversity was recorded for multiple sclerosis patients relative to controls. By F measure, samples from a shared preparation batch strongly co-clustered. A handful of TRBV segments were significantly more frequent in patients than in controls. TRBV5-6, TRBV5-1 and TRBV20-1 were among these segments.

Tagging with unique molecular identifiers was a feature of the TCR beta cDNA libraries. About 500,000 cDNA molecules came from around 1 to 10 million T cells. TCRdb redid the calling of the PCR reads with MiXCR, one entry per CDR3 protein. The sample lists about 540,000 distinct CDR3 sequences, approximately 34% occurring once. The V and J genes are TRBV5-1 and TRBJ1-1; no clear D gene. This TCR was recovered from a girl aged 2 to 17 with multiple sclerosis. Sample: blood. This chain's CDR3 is CASSLERITTEAFF. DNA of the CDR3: TGCGCCAGCAGCTTGGAAAGGATAACCACTGAAGCTTTCTTT.